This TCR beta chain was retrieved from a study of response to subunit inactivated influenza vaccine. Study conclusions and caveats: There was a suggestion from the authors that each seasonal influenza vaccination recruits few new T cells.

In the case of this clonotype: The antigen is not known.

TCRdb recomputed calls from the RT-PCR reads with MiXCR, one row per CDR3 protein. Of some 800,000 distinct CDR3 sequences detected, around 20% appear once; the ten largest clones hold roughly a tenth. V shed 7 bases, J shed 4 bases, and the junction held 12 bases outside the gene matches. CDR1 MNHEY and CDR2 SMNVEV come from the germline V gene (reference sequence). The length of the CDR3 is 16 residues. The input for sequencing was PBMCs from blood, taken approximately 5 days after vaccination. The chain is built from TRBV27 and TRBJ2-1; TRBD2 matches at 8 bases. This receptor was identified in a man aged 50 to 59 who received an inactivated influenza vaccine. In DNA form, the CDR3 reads TGTGCCAGCACCGGGCTAGCGGGCCTGGTGTACAATGAGCAGTTCTTC. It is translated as CASTGLAGLVYNEQFF.